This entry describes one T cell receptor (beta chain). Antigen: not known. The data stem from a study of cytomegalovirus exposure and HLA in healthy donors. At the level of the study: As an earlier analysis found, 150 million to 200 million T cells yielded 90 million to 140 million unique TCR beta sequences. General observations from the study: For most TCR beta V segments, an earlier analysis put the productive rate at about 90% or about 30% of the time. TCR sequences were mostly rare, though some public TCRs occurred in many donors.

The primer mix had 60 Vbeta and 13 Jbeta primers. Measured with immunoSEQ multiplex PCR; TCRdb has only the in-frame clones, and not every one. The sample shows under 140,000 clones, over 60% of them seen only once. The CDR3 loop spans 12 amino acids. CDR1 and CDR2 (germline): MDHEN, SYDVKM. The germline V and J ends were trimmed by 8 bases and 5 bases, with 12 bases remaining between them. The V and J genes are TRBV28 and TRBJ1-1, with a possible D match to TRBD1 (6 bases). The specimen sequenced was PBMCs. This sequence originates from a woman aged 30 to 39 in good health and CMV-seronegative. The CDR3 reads CASLQGGTEAFF. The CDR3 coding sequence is TGTGCCAGCTTACAGGGTGGTACTGAAGCTTTCTTT.